The rows below give T cell receptor beta chains drawn from one sample of a study of blood T cell repertoires in COVID-19. Sequencing was performed with immunoSEQ multiplex PCR; in TCRdb, only in-frame clones are kept and a portion is missing. The table includes hundreds of thousands of clones, 86% detected once. Source material: peripheral blood. All receptors come from an elderly woman with COVID-19, enrolled during active disease. CDR3s include the opening cysteine and the closing phenylalanine or tryptophan. Each record gives: clone size, V gene, J gene, D gene, CDR3 protein, CDR3 DNA. The D gene is left open where the match is weak. A row's size may be missing; if present it is once, few, many or a size class.

NA	TRBV14	TRBJ2-5	TRBD2	CASSHPTSGVTFAKQETQYF	TGTGCCAGCAGCCACCCCACTAGCGGGGTTACATTTGCGAAGCAAGAGACCCAGTACTTC
NA	TRBV7-9	TRBJ1-2	NA	CASSRGLGSIYGYTF	TGTGCCAGCAGTCGAGGGCTCGGAAGTATCTATGGCTACACCTTC
NA	TRBV3-1/TRBV3-2	TRBJ1-2	TRBD1	CASSQTAGGGGYGYTF	TGTGCCAGCAGCCAAACCGCAGGGGGAGGAGGCTATGGCTACACCTTC
NA	TRBV28	TRBJ2-7	NA	CASISGAAGYEQYF	TGTGCCAGCATCTCTGGGGCCGCGGGGTACGAGCAGTACTTC
once	TRBV7-2	TRBJ2-1	TRBD2	CASSYGRRLAGGPYNEQFF	TGTGCCAGCAGCTACGGTCGAAGACTAGCGGGGGGGCCCTACAATGAGCAGTTCTTC
NA	TRBV28	TRBJ2-2	TRBD1	CASRGQGANTGELFF	TGTGCCAGCAGGGGACAGGGGGCGAACACCGGGGAGCTGTTTTTT
NA	TRBV19	TRBJ1-6	NA	CASSLNNSPLHF	TGTGCCAGTAGCTTAAATAATTCACCCCTCCACTTT
few	TRBV4-1	TRBJ1-2	TRBD1	CASRPTGGAVRTYTF	TGCGCCAGCAGGCCCACAGGGGGCGCGGTCCGAACCTACACCTTC
NA	TRBV10-1	TRBJ1-6	NA	CASSESRRGGPLHF	TGCGCCAGCAGTGAGTCGAGAAGAGGCGGACCCCTCCACTTT
NA	TRBV6-5	TRBJ2-1	NA	CASSWSASSYNEQFF	TGTGCCAGCAGTTGGTCAGCGAGCTCCTACAATGAGCAGTTCTTC
NA	TRBV7-9	TRBJ1-4	TRBD1	CASSSDRVGEKLFF	TGTGCCAGCAGCTCCGACAGGGTCGGGGAAAAACTGTTTTTT
NA	TRBV18	TRBJ1-1	NA	CASSLVPNSMNTEAFF	TGTGCCAGCTCACTTGTCCCGAACAGCATGAACACTGAAGCTTTCTTT
NA	TRBV6-6	TRBJ2-5	NA	CASSSSSRVAQETQYF	TGTGCCAGCAGCTCTTCTAGCCGGGTCGCCCAAGAGACCCAGTACTTC
NA	TRBV4-1	TRBJ2-7	TRBD2	CASSQGAGGSYEQYF	TGCGCCAGCAGCCAAGGTGCGGGAGGCTCCTACGAGCAGTACTTC
once	TRBV7-6	TRBJ2-1	TRBD1	CASSLAGTGDALYIYNEQFF	TGTGCCAGCAGCTTAGCAGGGACAGGGGATGCGCTATACATCTACAATGAGCAGTTCTTC
NA	TRBV7-6	TRBJ2-7	NA	CASRPSTSGAYEQYF	TGTGCCAGCAGACCATCGACCTCAGGGGCCTACGAGCAGTACTTC
NA	TRBV7-8	TRBJ2-1	NA	CASKERSSPVPQGEQFF	TGTGCCAGCAAAGAGCGGTCAAGCCCGGTCCCTCAAGGTGAGCAGTTCTTC
NA	TRBV6-5	TRBJ1-5	TRBD1	CASRTGGSQPQHF	TGTGCCAGCCGGACAGGGGGCAGTCAGCCCCAGCATTTT
NA	TRBV19	TRBJ1-1	TRBD1	CASSPDPGQGKRVVNTEAFF	TGTGCCAGTAGTCCAGACCCGGGACAGGGAAAGCGAGTGGTGAACACTGAAGCTTTCTTT
NA	TRBV3-1/TRBV3-2	TRBJ1-5	TRBD1	CASSDGQGKGNQPQHF	TGTGCCAGCAGCGACGGACAGGGAAAAGGCAATCAGCCCCAGCATTTT
NA	TRBV21-1	TRBJ2-7	NA	CASSIGQGHRGERHYEQYF	TGTGCCAGCAGCATAGGGCAGGGGCATAGAGGAGAGAGGCACTACGAGCAGTACTTC
few	TRBV11-3	TRBJ1-3	NA	CASSKDGGPGSGNTIYF	TGTGCCAGCAGCAAGGATGGAGGTCCGGGAAGTGGAAACACCATATATTTT
NA	TRBV5-6	TRBJ2-5	TRBD2	CASSLFWTSGQETQYF	TGTGCCAGCAGCTTATTTTGGACTAGCGGGCAAGAGACCCAGTACTTC
NA	TRBV7-6	TRBJ2-2	TRBD1	CASSPEGQFTGELFF	TGTGCCAGCAGCCCCGAGGGACAGTTCACCGGGGAGCTGTTTTTT
NA	TRBV7-2	TRBJ2-5	TRBD1	CASSYTGGGTQYF	TGTGCCAGCAGCTATACAGGGGGAGGGACCCAGTACTTC
NA	TRBV19	TRBJ1-6	NA	CASSGEATYNSPLHF	TGTGCCAGTAGTGGGGAGGCCACCTATAATTCACCCCTCCACTTT
NA	TRBV11-2	TRBJ1-1	NA	CASSLEVAQNAEAFF	TGTGCCAGCAGCTTAGAGGTGGCCCAGAACGCTGAAGCTTTCTTT
NA	TRBV18	TRBJ1-2	TRBD1	CTSSTGQGARGYTF	TGTACCAGCTCGACGGGACAGGGGGCGCGAGGCTACACCTTC
NA	TRBV18	TRBJ2-3	NA	CASSPTTTDTQYF	TGTGCCAGCTCACCAACAACCACAGATACGCAGTATTTT
NA	TRBV19	TRBJ2-7	TRBD2	CASSASGGQTGEQYF	TGTGCCAGTAGTGCTAGCGGGGGGCAAACTGGCGAGCAGTACTTC
few	TRBV11-1	TRBJ1-6	NA	CASSLARGNSPLHF	TGTGCCAGCAGCTTAGCCCGGGGGAATTCACCCCTCCACTTT
NA	TRBV5-5	TRBJ1-4	NA	CASSLIYIATNEKLFF	TGTGCCAGCAGCTTAATATACATCGCAACTAATGAAAAACTGTTTTTT
NA	TRBV5-4	TRBJ2-1	NA	CASSLPQGRAYNEQFF	TGTGCCAGCAGCTTGCCGCAGGGTCGGGCCTACAATGAGCAGTTCTTC
once	TRBV7-2	TRBJ1-2	TRBD1	CASSSDRRYRGYGYTF	TGTGCCAGCAGCTCCGACAGGAGGTACAGGGGCTATGGCTACACCTTC
once	TRBV28	TRBJ1-5	TRBD1	CASSQTGVGQPQHF	TGTGCCAGCAGTCAGACAGGGGTGGGACAGCCCCAGCATTTT
NA	TRBV29-1	TRBJ1-1	NA	CSVGWTGEAFF	TGCAGCGTTGGGTGGACGGGGGAAGCTTTCTTT
NA	TRBV2	TRBJ1-5	NA	CASRMWGDVRNQPQHF	TGTGCCAGCAGGATGTGGGGGGACGTACGCAATCAGCCCCAGCATTTT
NA	TRBV18	TRBJ2-1	TRBD2	CASSPAGGARNEQFF	TGTGCCAGCTCACCAGCGGGGGGGGCTCGAAATGAGCAGTTCTTC
NA	TRBV29-1	TRBJ1-2	NA	CSVIQDRLKGYTF	TGCAGCGTTATACAGGACAGACTGAAAGGCTACACCTTC
NA	TRBV9	TRBJ1-2	TRBD1	CASSVATGGPYGYTF	TGTGCCAGCAGCGTAGCCACAGGGGGTCCTTATGGCTACACCTTC
NA	TRBV10-3	TRBJ1-2	TRBD1	CAISPGQRRGYTF	TGTGCCATCAGCCCGGGACAGAGGAGGGGCTACACCTTC
NA	TRBV6-5	TRBJ2-2	TRBD1	CASRGQGRSTGELFF	TGTGCCAGCAGGGGACAGGGGAGAAGCACCGGGGAGCTGTTTTTT
NA	TRBV6-5	TRBJ1-2	TRBD1	CASSPDRNYGYTF	TGTGCCAGCAGCCCGGACAGGAACTATGGCTACACCTTC
NA	TRBV19	TRBJ1-2	TRBD1	CASTPSDRGLVGYTF	TGTGCCAGTACCCCTTCGGACAGGGGGCTGGTTGGCTACACCTTC
NA	TRBV7-6	TRBJ1-1	NA	CASSAGQGGNTEAFF	TGTGCCAGCAGCGCGGGTCAAGGGGGGAACACTGAAGCTTTCTTT